Listed below are T cell receptor beta chains from one sample, sequenced in a study of a mutant IDH1 vaccine in newly diagnosed glioma. Assay: immunoSEQ multiplex PCR; the TCRdb copy retains only in-frame clones and omits some. The sample includes tens of thousands of clones, over 75% of them seen just once. Sequencing was performed on PBMCs, taken from a glioma patient treated with radiotherapy, temozolomide or both. The origin of the receptors is a man aged 25-45 years with glioma. The CDR3 runs from the conserved cysteine through the conserved F or W. Each record gives: J gene, D gene, V gene, clone size, CDR3 protein, CDR3 DNA. D genes are given only for firm matches. The size entry is marked missing in some rows and otherwise reads once, few, many or a size class.

TRBJ2-3,-,TRBV11-2,-,CASSLGRGYSTDTQYF,TGTGCCAGCAGCTTAGGGAGGGGGTATAGCACAGATACGCAGTATTTT
TRBJ1-2,TRBD1,TRBV29-1,-,CSGGGQSYGYTF,TGCAGCGGTGGGGGACAGAGCTATGGCTACACCTTC
TRBJ1-6,-,TRBV30,-,CAWSGGGSYNSPLHF,TGTGCCTGGTCGGGCGGAGGTTCCTATAATTCACCCCTCCACTTT
TRBJ2-5,-,TRBV5-1,-,CASSLARAQETQYF,TGCGCCAGCAGCTTGGCCAGGGCCCAAGAGACCCAGTACTTC
TRBJ1-1,TRBD1,TRBV2,few,CASGTGETEAFF,TGTGCCAGCGGGACAGGGGAAACTGAAGCTTTCTTT
TRBJ2-7,-,TRBV6-6,-,CASQRRGYEQYF,TGTGCCAGCCAGCGCAGAGGATACGAGCAGTACTTC
TRBJ2-2,TRBD1,TRBV6-1,-,CASIRQGLDTGELFF,TGTGCCAGTATTCGACAGGGGTTAGACACCGGGGAGCTGTTTTTT
TRBJ2-1,-,TRBV29-1,-,CSVEGTGWNEQFF,TGCAGCGTCGAAGGTACAGGGTGGAATGAGCAGTTCTTC
TRBJ2-3,-,TRBV4-1,-,CASSQEAGLDSDTQYF,TGCGCCAGCAGCCAAGAGGCAGGCCTAGATTCGGATACGCAGTATTTT
TRBJ1-2,-,TRBV4-1,-,CASSQDGTRNYGYTF,TGCGCCAGCAGCCAAGATGGGACCAGGAACTATGGCTACACCTTC
TRBJ2-2,TRBD2,TRBV19,-,CASSSQTSGRGELFF,TGTGCCAGTAGTTCCCAGACTAGCGGGAGAGGGGAGCTGTTTTTT
TRBJ2-3,-,TRBV7-2,-,CASSLDGAPTDTQYF,TGTGCCAGCAGCTTAGACGGCGCTCCCACAGATACGCAGTATTTT
TRBJ1-1,-,TRBV9,-,CASSAVGGPEGAFF,TGTGCCAGCAGCGCCGTGGGGGGGCCGGAGGGGGCTTTCTTT
TRBJ1-2,-,TRBV6-5,-,CASSYSQNYGYTF,TGTGCCAGCAGTTACTCGCAGAACTATGGCTACACCTTC
TRBJ1-5,-,TRBV2,few,CASSDVDRGDIPQHF,TGTGCCAGCAGTGATGTGGACCGTGGGGATATCCCCCAGCATTTT
TRBJ1-5,-,TRBV19,-,CASEKTDQPQHF,TGTGCCAGTGAGAAAACCGATCAGCCCCAGCATTTT
TRBJ1-4,-,TRBV28,-,CASSPTDSKNEKLFF,TGTGCCAGCAGTCCGACCGACAGCAAGAATGAAAAACTGTTTTTT
TRBJ2-1,TRBD1,TRBV5-1,once,CASSLITGDYNEQFF,TGCGCCAGCAGCTTGATTACAGGGGACTACAATGAGCAGTTCTTC
TRBJ1-5,-,TRBV5-1,-,CASRPDSNQPQHF,TGCGCCAGCAGGCCAGACAGCAATCAGCCCCAGCATTTT
TRBJ2-7,-,TRBV29-1,-,CSVKGTTTYEQYF,TGCAGCGTGAAAGGGACAACCACCTACGAGCAGTACTTC
TRBJ1-1,-,TRBV28,-,CASSLARLNTEAFF,TGTGCCAGCAGTTTAGCCAGGTTGAACACTGAAGCTTTCTTT
TRBJ2-3,TRBD1,TRBV19,once,CASQGQSEVDTQYF,TGTGCCAGTCAGGGACAGTCGGAGGTGGATACGCAGTATTTT
TRBJ1-2,TRBD1,TRBV7-8,-,CASSLGTGLSGYTF,TGTGCCAGCAGTCTCGGGACAGGGCTTAGTGGCTACACCTTC
TRBJ1-1,TRBD1,TRBV29-1,-,CSVDPGTGAFF,TGCAGCGTTGACCCCGGGACAGGGGCTTTCTTT
TRBJ2-2,-,TRBV7-2,few,CASSRDSPTGELFF,TGTGCCAGCAGCCGGGACTCCCCGACCGGGGAGCTGTTTTTT
TRBJ1-5,-,TRBV5-1,-,CASSNGIGDQPQHF,TGCGCCAGCAGCAATGGGATCGGGGATCAGCCCCAGCATTTT
TRBJ2-1,TRBD1,TRBV5-4,-,CASSLAMTGGHEQFF,TGTGCCAGCAGCTTGGCCATGACAGGGGGTCATGAGCAGTTCTTC
TRBJ1-4,-,TRBV2,-,CASRDRGSNEKLFF,TGTGCCAGCAGAGACAGAGGGTCTAATGAAAAACTGTTTTTT
TRBJ1-2,-,TRBV9,medium-sized,CASSVGQGLGYTF,TGTGCCAGCAGCGTAGGCCAGGGGCTGGGCTACACCTTC
TRBJ2-2,TRBD2,TRBV5-1,-,CASSRMTSGSLKNTGELFF,TGCGCCAGCAGCCGAATGACTAGCGGGAGTCTTAAGAACACCGGGGAGCTGTTTTTT
TRBJ1-6,TRBD1,TRBV30,-,CAWSGTGSLPLHF,TGTGCCTGGAGTGGGACAGGCTCACTACCCCTCCACTTT
TRBJ1-4,-,TRBV5-1,-,CASSSGGGTNEKLFF,TGCGCCAGCAGCTCCGGGGGAGGAACTAATGAAAAACTGTTTTTT
TRBJ1-1,-,TRBV7-2,-,CASSLVADPGTEAFF,TGTGCCAGCAGCTTAGTAGCGGACCCGGGGACTGAAGCTTTCTTT
TRBJ1-1,-,TRBV5-1,-,CASSWTGAVNTEAFF,TGCGCCAGCAGCTGGACCGGGGCCGTGAACACTGAAGCTTTCTTT
TRBJ2-7,TRBD1,TRBV7-2,once,CASSNRGSYEQYF,TGTGCCAGTTCGAACAGGGGGTCCTACGAGCAGTACTTC
TRBJ2-2,TRBD2,TRBV2,few,CAGRAGLNTGELFF,TGTGCCGGCCGAGCGGGGCTAAACACCGGGGAGCTGTTTTTT
TRBJ1-5,-,TRBV2,-,CASTRTRGNQPQHF,TGTGCCAGTACCCGGACCCGGGGCAATCAGCCCCAGCATTTT
TRBJ1-6,-,TRBV13,-,CASSFSRERSPLHF,TGTGCCAGCAGCTTCAGTAGGGAACGATCACCCCTCCACTTT
TRBJ1-1,-,TRBV7-2,-,CASSLVVTESTEAFF,TGTGCCAGCAGCTTAGTGGTGACGGAGTCCACTGAAGCTTTCTTT
TRBJ2-5,-,TRBV5-5,-,CASSSFGGPQGTQYF,TGTGCCAGCAGCTCCTTTGGGGGGCCCCAAGGGACCCAGTACTTC
TRBJ2-5,-,TRBV5-1,-,CASSLAGNQETQYF,TGCGCCAGCAGCTTGGCCGGGAACCAAGAGACCCAGTACTTC
TRBJ2-7,TRBD1,TRBV29-1,-,CSATSGGSYEQYF,TGCAGCGCGACTTCAGGGGGTAGCTACGAGCAGTACTTC
TRBJ1-5,-,TRBV7-3,-,CASSLSGGQPQHF,TGTGCCAGCAGCTTATCGGGCGGTCAGCCCCAGCATTTT
TRBJ1-3,-,TRBV9,once,CASSAPEGTIYF,TGTGCCAGCAGCGCCCCCGAGGGCACCATATATTTT
TRBJ2-3,-,TRBV30,-,CAWYRELGTDTQYF,TGTGCCTGGTACCGGGAGTTGGGCACAGATACGCAGTATTTT
TRBJ2-1,-,TRBV6-5,-,CASSYSSPNEQFF,TGTGCCAGCAGTTACTCTTCGCCGAATGAGCAGTTCTTC
TRBJ1-1,TRBD1,TRBV5-4,-,CASSFDRVGTEAFF,TGTGCCAGCAGCTTCGACAGGGTCGGCACTGAAGCTTTCTTT
TRBJ2-7,-,TRBV30,-,CAWSVKVEQYF,TGTGCCTGGAGTGTAAAAGTCGAGCAGTACTTC
TRBJ1-1,-,TRBV5-1,few,CASSLAGYTEAFF,TGCGCCAGCAGCTTGGCGGGATACACTGAAGCTTTCTTT
TRBJ1-5,-,TRBV2,-,CASSEMNQPQHF,TGTGCCAGCAGTGAGATGAATCAGCCCCAGCATTTT
TRBJ2-6,-,TRBV19,-,CASSIIRTGANVLTF,TGTGCCAGTAGTATCATCAGGACGGGGGCCAACGTCCTGACTTTC
TRBJ2-3,-,TRBV11-2,-,CASSLEAPGSRDTQYF,TGTGCCAGCAGCTTAGAGGCTCCCGGGTCGAGAGATACGCAGTATTTT
TRBJ1-3,TRBD1,TRBV2,-,CASSLGQGNTIYF,TGTGCCAGCAGCCTAGGACAGGGGAACACCATATATTTT